Shown below are 11 T cell receptor beta chains from a single sample sequenced in a study of beta chain features in type 1 diabetes. Expressed TCRB transcripts were sequenced after all isolated RNA was converted to cDNA. The table came from immunoSEQ multiplex PCR; TCRdb's copy has only in-frame clones and leaves some out. The sample carries about 700,000 clones, around 15% recorded once. Findings and limits, study-wide: Shortening that was moderate but significant affected the TCRB CDR3s of Type 1 diabetes patients in all four CD4+ subsets.

Antigens of these TCRs are unknown. Sequenced sample: naive CD4+ T cells from blood. These TCRs come from a man aged 18 to 35 with type 1 diabetes.

In this sample, this clone turned up a few times. This sequence joins TRBV6-6 and TRBJ1-5; no clear D gene. From germline, CDR1 is MNHNY and CDR2 SVGAGI (reference sequence). V lost 2 bases to trimming and J lost 5 bases, with 4 bases between them. The length of the CDR3 is 12 residues. CDR3 loop: CASSYRDQPQHF. The DNA for the CDR3 is TGTGCCAGCAGTTACAGGGATCAGCCCCAGCATTTT.

This chain links TRBV15 with TRBJ1-2; D not certain. CDR1 LNHNV and CDR2 YYDKDF come from the germline V gene (reference sequence). This CDR3 region has 19 residues. V was pared by 0 bases and J by 4 bases, with 24 bases between. For the CDR3, the DNA is TGTGCCACCAGCAGAGATCGCGGTTCGTTGGTAGATCTGATCTATGGCTACACCTTC. Protein: CATSRDRGSLVDLIYGYTF.

This clone was observed a handful of times. The genes are TRBV7-9 and TRBJ2-7; perhaps TRBD1 as D (6 bases). The CDR3 covers 14 residues. From germline, CDR1 is SEHNR and CDR2 FQNEAQ (reference sequence). Trimming removed 4 bases at V and 6 bases at J, with 16 bases between. The CDR3 reads CASSSYRDQAEQYF. DNA of the CDR3: TGTGCCAGCAGCTCCTACAGGGATCAGGCCGAGCAGTACTTC.

For this clone: This specimen includes other DNA sequences encoding the same CDR3. The chain joins TRBV18 to TRBJ2-7; the D is unclear. V lost 3 bases and J 2 bases, leaving 5 bases between the germline ends. The CDR3 contains 12 residues. Germline V gene sequence: CDR1 KGHSH, CDR2 LQKENI. DNA for the CDR3: TGTGCCAGCTCACCCTCAACCTACGAGCAGTACTTC. Translated: CASSPSTYEQYF.

This clone was recorded a few times. The V call is TRBV7-9, the J call TRBJ2-7, with D possibly called TRBD1 or TRBD2 (5 bases each). With 5 bases removed from V and 0 bases from J, the gap between germline ends came to 14 bases. This CDR3 is built from 15 residues. Germline V gene lookup returns CDR1 SEHNR and CDR2 FQNEAQ (reference sequence). The CDR3 here is CASSPTWGSSYEQYF. CDR3 nucleotide sequence: TGTGCCAGCAGCCCTACCTGGGGGAGCTCCTACGAGCAGTACTTC.

This clone was observed a few times. This rearrangement joins TRBV5-8 to TRBJ2-5; D tentatively reads TRBD1 or TRBD2 (6 bases each). Matching the DNA end better, TRBJ2-7 makes the J call doubtful. Germline V gene sequence: CDR1 SGHTS, CDR2 YDEGEE. This CDR3 is built from 14 residues. As DNA, the CDR3 is TGTGCCAGCAGCTTGGAGGGGGGCTCCTACGAGCAGTACTTC. As protein: CASSLEGGSYEQYF.

This clone has just a few counts. The chain is built from TRBV30 and TRBJ1-4; D is undetermined. Germline V gene lookup returns CDR1 GTSNPN and CDR2 SVGIG (reference sequence). CDR3 length: 15 amino acids. The germline V and J ends were trimmed by 0 bases and 0 bases, with 8 bases remaining between them. CDR3 coding DNA: TGTGCCTGGAGTGTACGCGGCCCAACTAATGAAAAACTGTTTTTT. Encoded protein: CAWSVRGPTNEKLFF. Looking up the rest from reference TRBV30 and TRBJ1-4 gives the full variable domain: SQTIHQWPATLVQPVGSPLSLECTVEGTSNPNLYWYRQAAGRGLQLLFYSVGIGQISSEVPQNLSASRPQDRQFILSSKKLLLSDSGFYLCAWSVRGPTNEKLFFGSGTQLSVL.

This sequence joins TRBV25-1 and TRBJ1-2; no firm D call. Germline loops: CDR1 MGHDK, CDR2 SYGVNS. CDR3 length equals 11 residues. The V gene lost 3 bases and the J gene lost 8 bases, with 7 bases spanning the gap. CDR3 DNA sequence: TGTGCCAGCAGTGAGCCGGGCGGCTACACCTTC. Its translation is CASSEPGGYTF.

This sequence joins TRBV5-1 and TRBJ2-7, with TRBD1 matching over 7 bases. Germline V CDR1 and CDR2: SGHRS, YFSETQ. J lost 1 base, V lost 4 bases, and 5 bases had no gene match. The CDR3 loop spans 14 amino acids. Here the CDR3 reads CASSQTDRSYEQYF. The CDR3, as DNA: TGCGCCAGCAGCCAGACGGACAGGTCCTACGAGCAGTACTTC.

The chain uses TRBV7-9 and TRBJ1-2; maybe TRBD1 (5 bases). The CDR3 consists of 14 residues. Germline V gene data show CDR1 as SEHNR and CDR2 as FQNEAQ (reference sequence). Deletions cut 1 base from V and 7 bases from J, with 13 bases between. DNA for the CDR3: TGTGCCAGCAGCTTAGGAGAGGGGATGATTGGCTACACCTTC. Translating it yields CASSLGEGMIGYTF.

The rearrangement uses TRBV28 and TRBJ2-7; D is ambiguous. Germline V gives CDR1 MDHEN, CDR2 SYDVKM. The CDR3 length is 14 residues. The ends were cut back, 2 bases at V and 7 bases at J, with 15 bases in the middle. In DNA form, the CDR3 reads TGTGCCAGCAGTTTAGACCGATCTCAATATGAGCAGTACTTC. The encoded protein is CASSLDRSQYEQYF.